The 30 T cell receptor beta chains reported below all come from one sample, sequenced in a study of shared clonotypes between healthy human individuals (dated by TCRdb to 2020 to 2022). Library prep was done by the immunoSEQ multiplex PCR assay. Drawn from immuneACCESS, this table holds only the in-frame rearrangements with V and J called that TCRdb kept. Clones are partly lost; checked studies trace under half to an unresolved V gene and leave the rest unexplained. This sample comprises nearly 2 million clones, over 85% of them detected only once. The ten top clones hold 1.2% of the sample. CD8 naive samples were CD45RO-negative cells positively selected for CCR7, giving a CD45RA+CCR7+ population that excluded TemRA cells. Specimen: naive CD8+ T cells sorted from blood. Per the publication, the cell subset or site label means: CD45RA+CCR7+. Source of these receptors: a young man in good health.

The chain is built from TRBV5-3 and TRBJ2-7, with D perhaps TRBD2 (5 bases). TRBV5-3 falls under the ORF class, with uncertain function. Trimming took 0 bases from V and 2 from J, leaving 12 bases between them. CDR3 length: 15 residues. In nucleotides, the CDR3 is TGTGCCAGAAGCTTGGCCGGGGAAGCGCCCTACGAGCAGTACTTC. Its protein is CARSLAGEAPYEQYF.

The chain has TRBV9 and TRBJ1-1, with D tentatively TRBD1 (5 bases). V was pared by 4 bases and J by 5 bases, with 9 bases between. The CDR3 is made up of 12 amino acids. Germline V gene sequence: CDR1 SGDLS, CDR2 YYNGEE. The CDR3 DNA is TGTGCCAGCAGCAAAGGGGAAACTGAAGCTTTCTTT. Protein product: CASSKGETEAFF.

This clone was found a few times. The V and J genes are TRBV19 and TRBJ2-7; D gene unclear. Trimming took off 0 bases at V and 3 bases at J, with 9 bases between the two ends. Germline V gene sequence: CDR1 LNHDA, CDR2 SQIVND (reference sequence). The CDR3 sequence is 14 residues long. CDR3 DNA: TGTGCCAGTAGTATAGATGGAGAATTCTACGAGCAGTACTTC. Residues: CASSIDGEFYEQYF.

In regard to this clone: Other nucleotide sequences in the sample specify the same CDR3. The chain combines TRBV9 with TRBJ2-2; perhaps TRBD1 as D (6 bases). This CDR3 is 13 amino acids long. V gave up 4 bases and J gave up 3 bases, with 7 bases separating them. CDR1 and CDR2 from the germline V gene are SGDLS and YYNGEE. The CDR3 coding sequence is TGTGCCAGCAGCCCAGGGGACACCGGGGAGCTGTTTTTT. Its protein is CASSPGDTGELFF. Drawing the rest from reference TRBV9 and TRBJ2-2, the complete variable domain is DSGVTQTPKHLITATGQRVTLRCSPRSGDLSVYWYQQSLDQGLQFLIQYYNGEERAKGNILERFSAQQFPDLHSELNLSSLELGDSALYFCASSPGDTGELFFGEGSRLTVL.

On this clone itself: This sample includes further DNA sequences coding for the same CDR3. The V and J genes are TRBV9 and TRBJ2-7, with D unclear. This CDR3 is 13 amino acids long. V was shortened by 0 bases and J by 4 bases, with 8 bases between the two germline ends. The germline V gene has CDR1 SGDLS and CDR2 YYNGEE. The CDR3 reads CASSVGAGYEQYF. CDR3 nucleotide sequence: TGTGCCAGCAGCGTAGGTGCTGGGTACGAGCAGTACTTC.

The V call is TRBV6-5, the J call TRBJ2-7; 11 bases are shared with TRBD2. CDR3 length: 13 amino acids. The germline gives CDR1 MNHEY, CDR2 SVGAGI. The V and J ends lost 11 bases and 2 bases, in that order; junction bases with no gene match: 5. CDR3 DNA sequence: TGTGCCGCGGGACTAGCGGATACCTACGAGCAGTACTTC. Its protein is CAAGLADTYEQYF.

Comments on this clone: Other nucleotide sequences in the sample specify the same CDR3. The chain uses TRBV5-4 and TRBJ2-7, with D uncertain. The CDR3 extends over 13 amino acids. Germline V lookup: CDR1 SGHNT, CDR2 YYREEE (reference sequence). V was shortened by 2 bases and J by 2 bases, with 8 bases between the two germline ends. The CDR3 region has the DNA TGTGCCAGCAGCTTTGATTCTACCTACGAGCAGTACTTC. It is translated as CASSFDSTYEQYF. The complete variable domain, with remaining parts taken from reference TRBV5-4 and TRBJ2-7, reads ETGVTQSPTHLIKTRGQQVTLRCSSQSGHNTVSWYQQALGQGPQFIFQYYREEENGRGNFPPRFSGLQFPNYSSELNVNALELDDSALYLCASSFDSTYEQYFGPGTRLTVT.

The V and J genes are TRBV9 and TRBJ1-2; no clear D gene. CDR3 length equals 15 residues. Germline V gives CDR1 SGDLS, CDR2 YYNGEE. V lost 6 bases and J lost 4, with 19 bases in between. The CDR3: CASTASPGGLYGYTF. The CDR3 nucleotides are TGTGCCAGCACCGCAAGCCCGGGTGGACTCTATGGCTACACCTTC.

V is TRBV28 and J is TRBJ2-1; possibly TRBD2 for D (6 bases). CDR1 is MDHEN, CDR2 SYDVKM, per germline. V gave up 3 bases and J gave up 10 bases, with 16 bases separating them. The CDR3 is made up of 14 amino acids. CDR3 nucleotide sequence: TGTGCCAGCAGTTTTAACCCAGGGACTTCCGAGCAGTTCTTC. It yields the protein CASSFNPGTSEQFF.

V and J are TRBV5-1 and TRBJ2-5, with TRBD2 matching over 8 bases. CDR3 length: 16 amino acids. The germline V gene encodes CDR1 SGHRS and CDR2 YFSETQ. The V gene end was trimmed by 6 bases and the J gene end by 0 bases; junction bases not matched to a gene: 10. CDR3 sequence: CASNQIAGSNQETQYF. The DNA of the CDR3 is TGCGCCAGCAACCAAATAGCGGGGAGCAACCAAGAGACCCAGTACTTC.

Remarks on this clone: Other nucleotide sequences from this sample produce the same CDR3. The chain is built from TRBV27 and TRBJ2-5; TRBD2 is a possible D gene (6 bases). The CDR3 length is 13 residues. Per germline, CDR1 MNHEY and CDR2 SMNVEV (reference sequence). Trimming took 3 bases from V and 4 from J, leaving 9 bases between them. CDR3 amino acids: CASSFLGGETQYF. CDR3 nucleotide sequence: TGTGCCAGCAGTTTTCTGGGGGGAGAGACCCAGTACTTC.

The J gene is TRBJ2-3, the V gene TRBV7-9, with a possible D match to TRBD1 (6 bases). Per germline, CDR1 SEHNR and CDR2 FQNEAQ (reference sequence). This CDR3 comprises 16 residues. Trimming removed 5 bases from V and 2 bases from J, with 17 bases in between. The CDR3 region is CASSPTPGQNTDTQYF. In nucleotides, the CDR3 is TGTGCCAGCAGCCCCACCCCCGGACAGAACACAGATACGCAGTATTTT.

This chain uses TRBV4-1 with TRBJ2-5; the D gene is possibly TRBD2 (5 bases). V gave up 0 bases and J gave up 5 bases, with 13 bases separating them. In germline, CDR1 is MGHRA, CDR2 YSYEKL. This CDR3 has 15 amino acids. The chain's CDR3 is CASSQDPGNGETQYF. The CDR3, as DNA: TGCGCCAGCAGCCAAGATCCGGGGAATGGCGAGACCCAGTACTTC.

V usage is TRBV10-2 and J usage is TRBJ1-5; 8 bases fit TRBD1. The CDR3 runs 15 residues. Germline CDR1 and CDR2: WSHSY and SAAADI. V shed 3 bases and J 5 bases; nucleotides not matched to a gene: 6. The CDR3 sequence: CASSDFRGLDQPQHF. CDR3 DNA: TGCGCCAGCAGTGATTTCAGGGGGCTGGATCAGCCCCAGCATTTT.

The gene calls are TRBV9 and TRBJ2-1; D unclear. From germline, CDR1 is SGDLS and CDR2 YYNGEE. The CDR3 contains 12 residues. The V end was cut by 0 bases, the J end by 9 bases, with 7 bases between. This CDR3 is CASSVDPSEQFF. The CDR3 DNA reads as TGTGCCAGCAGCGTAGATCCGTCTGAGCAGTTCTTC.

The CDR3 here is CASSYSSGFTDTQYF. The CDR3 coding sequence is TGTGCCAGCAGTTACTCCAGCGGCTTCACAGATACGCAGTATTTT. The chain joins TRBV6-5 to TRBJ2-3; D possibly corresponds to TRBD2 (5 bases). Germline lookup yields CDR1 MNHEY and CDR2 SVGAGI. The CDR3 extends over 15 amino acids. V dropped 0 bases and J dropped 2 bases, with 9 bases sitting between them.

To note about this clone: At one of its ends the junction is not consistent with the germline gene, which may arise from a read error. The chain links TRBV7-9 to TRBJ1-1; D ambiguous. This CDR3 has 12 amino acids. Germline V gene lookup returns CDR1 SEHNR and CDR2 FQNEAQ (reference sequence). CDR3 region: CASSVAFSEAFF. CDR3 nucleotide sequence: TGTGCCAGCAGCGTAGCTTTCTCTGAAGCTTTCTTT.

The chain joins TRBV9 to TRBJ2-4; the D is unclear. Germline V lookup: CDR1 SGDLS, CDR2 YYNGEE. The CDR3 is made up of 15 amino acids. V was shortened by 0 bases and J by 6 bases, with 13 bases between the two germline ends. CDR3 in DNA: TGTGCCAGCAGCGTAGAAGGTTTCGACCTAAACATTCAGTACTTC. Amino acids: CASSVEGFDLNIQYF.

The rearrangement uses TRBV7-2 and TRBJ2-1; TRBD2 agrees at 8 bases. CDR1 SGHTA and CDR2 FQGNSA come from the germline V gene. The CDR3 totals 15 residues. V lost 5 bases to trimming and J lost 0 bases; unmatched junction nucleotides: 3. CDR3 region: CASSERESSYNEQFF. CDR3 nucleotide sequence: TGTGCCAGCAGCGAGCGGGAGAGCTCCTACAATGAGCAGTTCTTC.

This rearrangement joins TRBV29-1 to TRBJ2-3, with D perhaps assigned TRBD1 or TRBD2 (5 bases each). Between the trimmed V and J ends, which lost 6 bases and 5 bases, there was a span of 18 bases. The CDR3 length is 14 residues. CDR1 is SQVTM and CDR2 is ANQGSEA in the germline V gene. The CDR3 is CSVGELGTGDTQYF. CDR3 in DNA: TGCAGCGTGGGGGAACTAGGGACGGGAGATACGCAGTATTTT.

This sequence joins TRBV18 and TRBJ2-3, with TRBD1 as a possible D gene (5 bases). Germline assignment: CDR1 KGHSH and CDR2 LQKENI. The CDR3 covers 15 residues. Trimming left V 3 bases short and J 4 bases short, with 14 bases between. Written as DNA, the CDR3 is TGTGCCAGCTCACCGATAGGGGAAGTCGCAGATACGCAGTATTTT. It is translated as CASSPIGEVADTQYF. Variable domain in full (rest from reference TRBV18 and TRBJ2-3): NAGVMQNPRHLVRRRGQEARLRCSPMKGHSHVYWYRQLPEEGLKFMVYLQKENIIDESGMPKERFSAEFPKEGPSILRIQQVVRGDSAAYFCASSPIGEVADTQYFGPGTRLTVL.

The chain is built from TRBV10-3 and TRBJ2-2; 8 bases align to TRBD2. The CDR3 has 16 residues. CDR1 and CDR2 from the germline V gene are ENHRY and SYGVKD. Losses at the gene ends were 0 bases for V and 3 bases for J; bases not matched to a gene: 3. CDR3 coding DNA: TGTGCCATCAGTGAGTCGCGGGGGGCAGACACCGGGGAGCTGTTTTTT. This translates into CAISESRGADTGELFF.

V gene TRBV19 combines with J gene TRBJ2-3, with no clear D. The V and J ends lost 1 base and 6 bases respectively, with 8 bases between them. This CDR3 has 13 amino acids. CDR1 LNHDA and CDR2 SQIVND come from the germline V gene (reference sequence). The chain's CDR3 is CASSIAPSDTQYF. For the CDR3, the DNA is TGTGCCAGTAGTATAGCACCGTCGGATACGCAGTATTTT.

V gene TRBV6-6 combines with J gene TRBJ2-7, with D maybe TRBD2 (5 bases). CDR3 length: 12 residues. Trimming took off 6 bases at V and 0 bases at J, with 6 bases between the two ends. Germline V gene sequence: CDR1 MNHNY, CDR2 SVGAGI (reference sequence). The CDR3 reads CASRSGSYEQYF. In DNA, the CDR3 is TGTGCCAGCAGGAGCGGCTCCTACGAGCAGTACTTC.

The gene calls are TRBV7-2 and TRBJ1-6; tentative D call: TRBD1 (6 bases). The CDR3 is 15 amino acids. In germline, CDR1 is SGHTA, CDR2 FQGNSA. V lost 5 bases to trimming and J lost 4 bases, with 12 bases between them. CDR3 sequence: CASSPEDSYNSPLHF. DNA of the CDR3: TGTGCCAGCAGCCCCGAGGACAGTTATAATTCACCCCTCCACTTT.

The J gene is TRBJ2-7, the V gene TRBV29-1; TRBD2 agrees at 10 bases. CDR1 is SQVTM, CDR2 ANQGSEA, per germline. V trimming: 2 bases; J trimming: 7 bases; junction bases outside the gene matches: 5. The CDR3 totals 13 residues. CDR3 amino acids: CSVETSGNGEQYF. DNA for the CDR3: TGCAGCGTTGAAACTAGCGGGAATGGGGAGCAGTACTTC.

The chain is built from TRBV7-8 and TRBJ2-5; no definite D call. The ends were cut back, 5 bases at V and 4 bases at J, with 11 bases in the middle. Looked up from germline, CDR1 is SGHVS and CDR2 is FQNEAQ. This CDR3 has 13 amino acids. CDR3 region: CASSPWTRETQYF. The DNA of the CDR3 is TGTGCCAGCAGCCCCTGGACCAGAGAGACCCAGTACTTC.

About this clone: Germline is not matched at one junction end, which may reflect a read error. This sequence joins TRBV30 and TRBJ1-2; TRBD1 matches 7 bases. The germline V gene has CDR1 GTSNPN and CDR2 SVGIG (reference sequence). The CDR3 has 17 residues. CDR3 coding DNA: TGTGCCTGGAGTTTAGGGGGCGCGGGTACCGTTAACTATGGCTACGCCTTC. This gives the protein CAWSLGGAGTVNYGYAF.

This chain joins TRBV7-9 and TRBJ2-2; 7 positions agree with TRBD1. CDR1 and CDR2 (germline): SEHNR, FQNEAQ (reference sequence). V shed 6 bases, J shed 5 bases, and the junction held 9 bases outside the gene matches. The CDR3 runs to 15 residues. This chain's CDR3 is CASSSPGQLTGELFF. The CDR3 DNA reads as TGTGCCAGCAGTTCTCCGGGACAGCTAACCGGGGAGCTGTTTTTT.

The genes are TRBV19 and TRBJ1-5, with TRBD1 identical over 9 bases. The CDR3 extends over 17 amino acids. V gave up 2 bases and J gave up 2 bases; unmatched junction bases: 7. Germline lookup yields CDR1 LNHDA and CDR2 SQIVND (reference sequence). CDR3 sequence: CASSIIRTGEGNQPQHF. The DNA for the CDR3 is TGTGCCAGTAGTATAATACGGACAGGGGAGGGCAATCAGCCCCAGCATTTT.